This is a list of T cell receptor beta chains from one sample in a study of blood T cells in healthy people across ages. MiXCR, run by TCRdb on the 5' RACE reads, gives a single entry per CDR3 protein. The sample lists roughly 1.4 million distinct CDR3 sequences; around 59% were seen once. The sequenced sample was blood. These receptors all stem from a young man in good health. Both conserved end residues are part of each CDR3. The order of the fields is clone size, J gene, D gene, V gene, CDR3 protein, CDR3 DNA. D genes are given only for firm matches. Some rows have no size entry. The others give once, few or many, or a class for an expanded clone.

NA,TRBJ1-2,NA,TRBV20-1,CSARDLREANYGYTF,TGCAGTGCTAGAGATCTAAGGGAAGCTAACTATGGCTACACCTTC
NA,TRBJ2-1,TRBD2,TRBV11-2,CASSLGGTTSYNEQFF,TGTGCCAGCAGCTTAGGGGGGACTACCTCCTACAATGAGCAGTTCTTC
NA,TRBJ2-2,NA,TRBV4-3,CASSQDYRGELFF,TGCGCCAGCAGCCAGGACTACCGCGGGGAGCTGTTTTTT
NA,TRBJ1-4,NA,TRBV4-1,CASSLGQTTNEKLFF,TGCGCCAGCAGCCTAGGACAGACTACTAATGAAAAACTGTTTTTT
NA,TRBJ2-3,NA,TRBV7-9,CASSLVVSGSGTQYF,TGTGCCAGCAGCTTAGTTGTTTCGGGTTCCGGTACGCAGTATTTT
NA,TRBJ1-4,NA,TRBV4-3,CASSLARQVGREKLFF,TGCGCCAGCAGCCTCGCCAGACAGGTCGGTCGTGAAAAACTGTTTTTT
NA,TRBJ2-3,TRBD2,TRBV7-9,CASSLISGSADTQYF,TGTGCCAGCAGCTTAATTAGCGGGAGTGCAGATACGCAGTATTTT
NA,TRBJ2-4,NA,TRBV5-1,CASSLLGADIQYF,TGCGCCAGCAGCTTGTTGGGGGCTGACATTCAGTACTTC
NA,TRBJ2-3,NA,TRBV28,CASRLTDVGSTDTQYF,TGTGCCAGCCGACTGACAGATGTAGGGAGCACAGATACGCAGTATTTT
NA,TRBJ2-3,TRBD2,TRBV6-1,CASSPPGGISTDTQYF,TGTGCCAGCAGTCCGCCGGGGGGTATCAGCACAGATACGCAGTATTTT
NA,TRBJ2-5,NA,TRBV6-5,CASSYFQGETQYF,TGTGCCAGCAGTTACTTCCAGGGCGAGACCCAGTACTTC
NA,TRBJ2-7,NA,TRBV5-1,CASSGDGYTYEQYF,TGCGCCAGCAGCGGGGACGGATATACCTACGAGCAGTACTTC
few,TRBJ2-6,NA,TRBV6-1,CASDRRSGANVLTF,TGTGCCAGTGACCGGCGCTCTGGGGCCAACGTCCTGACTTTC
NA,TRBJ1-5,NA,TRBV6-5,CASSYSRGGPSSQHF,TGTGCCAGCAGTTACTCGAGGGGGGGCCCCTCAAGCCAGCATTTT
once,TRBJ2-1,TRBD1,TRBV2,CASSNTDRCKQFF,TGTGCCAGCAGTAACACGGACAGGTGTAAGCAGTTCTTC
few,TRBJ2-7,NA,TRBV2,CASSDGPTYEQYF,TGTGCCAGCAGTGACGGGCCCACCTACGAGCAGTACTTC
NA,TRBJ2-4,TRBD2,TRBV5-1,CASSLDSGRVIQYF,TGCGCCAGCAGCTTGGACAGCGGGAGGGTCATTCAGTACTTC
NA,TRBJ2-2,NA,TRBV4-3,CASSQVIGELFF,TGCGCCAGCAGCCAAGTGATCGGGGAGCTGTTTTTT
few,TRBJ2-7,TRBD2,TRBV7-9,CASSAGTSGYNEQYF,TGTGCCAGCAGCGCGGGGACTAGCGGGTACAATGAGCAGTACTTC
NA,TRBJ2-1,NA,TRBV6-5,CASSYFPPGSSYNEQFF,TGTGCCAGCAGTTACTTTCCCCCCGGGAGCTCCTACAATGAGCAGTTCTTC
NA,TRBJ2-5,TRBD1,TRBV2,CASSEAGGSRDEQYF,TGTGCCAGCAGTGAAGCAGGGGGCTCGAGGGATGAGCAGTACTTC
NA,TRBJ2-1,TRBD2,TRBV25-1,CASSPWGLAGDNEQFF,TGTGCCAGCAGTCCATGGGGGCTAGCGGGAGACAATGAGCAGTTCTTC
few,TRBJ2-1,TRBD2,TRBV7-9,CASSLTLAGPSNNEQFF,TGTGCCAGCAGCTTAACCCTAGCGGGACCCTCCAACAATGAGCAGTTCTTC
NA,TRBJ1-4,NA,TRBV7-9,CASSPAPGAGARKEKLFF,TGTGCCAGCAGCCCAGCCCCCGGAGCAGGCGCTCGTAAGGAAAAACTGTTTTTT
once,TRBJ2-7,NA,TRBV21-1,CASSAVGRAPHEQYF,TGTGCCAGCAGCGCCGTCGGGAGGGCCCCACACGAGCAGTACTTC
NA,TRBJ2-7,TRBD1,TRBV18,CASSPSGQVYYEQYF,TGTGCCAGCTCACCATCAGGACAGGTTTACTACGAGCAGTACTTC
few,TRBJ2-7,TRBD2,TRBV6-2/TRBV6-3,CASSYSDSGTHSYEQYF,TGTGCCAGCAGTTACTCAGATAGCGGGACCCACTCCTACGAGCAGTACTTC
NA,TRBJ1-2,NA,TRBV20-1,CSAEDGPNYGYTF,TGCAGTGCGGAGGACGGGCCTAACTATGGCTACACCTTC
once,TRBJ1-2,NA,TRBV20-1,CSAREGLGAHGYTF,TGCAGTGCTAGAGAAGGTCTAGGGGCCCATGGCTACACCTTC
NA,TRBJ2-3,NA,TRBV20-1,CSATSFSGWVDTQYF,TGCAGTGCTACCTCTTTCAGCGGCTGGGTGGATACGCAGTATTTT
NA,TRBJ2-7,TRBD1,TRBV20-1,CSARDPDRGYNEQYF,TGCAGTGCTAGAGATCCGGACAGGGGGTACAATGAGCAGTACTTC
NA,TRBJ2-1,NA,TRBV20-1,CSGHRRNSYNEQFF,TGCAGTGGCCACAGGCGAAACTCCTACAATGAGCAGTTCTTC
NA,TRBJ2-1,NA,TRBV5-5,CASSHGTSYNEQFF,TGTGCCAGCAGCCATGGGACTTCGTACAATGAGCAGTTCTTC